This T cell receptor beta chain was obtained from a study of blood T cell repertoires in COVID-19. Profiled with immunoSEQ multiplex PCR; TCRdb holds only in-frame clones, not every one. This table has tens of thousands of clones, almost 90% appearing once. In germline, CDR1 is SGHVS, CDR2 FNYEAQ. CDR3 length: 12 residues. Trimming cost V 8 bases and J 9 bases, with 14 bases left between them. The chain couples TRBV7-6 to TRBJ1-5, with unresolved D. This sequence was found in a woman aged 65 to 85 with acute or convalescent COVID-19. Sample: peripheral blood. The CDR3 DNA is TGTGCCAGCTCGGCTAGCCCGGGGCCCCAGCATTTT. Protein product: CASSASPGPQHF.